This is a list of T cell receptor beta chains from one sample in a study of metastatic and nonmetastatic thyroid tumors. TCRdb reprocessed the PCR reads using MiXCR. The top ten hold 20% to 25% of the sample, which has around 64,000 clones, about 4% seen once. The sequencing sample was made of blood. The receptors shown here come from a female donor with papillary thyroid cancer or a benign thyroid nodule (not recorded which). Some clones in this sample may be carry-over from other donors' samples. Both conserved end residues are part of each CDR3. A D gene is named only where the DNA matches it firmly. The size entry is marked missing in some rows and otherwise reads once, few, many or a size class.

TRBJ2-7 many TRBV7-6 TRBD2 CASSLLTSGSRYEQYF TGTGCCAGCAGCTTACTGACTAGCGGGAGCAGGTACGAGCAGTACTTC
TRBJ1-2 - TRBV3-1 - CASSQDLTGLYGYTF TGTGCCAGCAGCCAAGATCTTACAGGCCTATATGGCTACACCTTC
TRBJ2-7 many TRBV7-2 TRBD1 CASSLAAGGYEQYF TGTGCCAGCAGCTTAGCGGCAGGGGGCTACGAGCAGTACTTC
TRBJ2-7 many TRBV27 - CASSPLRGHGSYEQYF TGTGCCAGCAGTCCCCTTCGGGGTCACGGGTCCTACGAGCAGTACTTC
TRBJ2-7 many TRBV20-1 TRBD2 CSARDAFGSGRADEQYF TGCAGTGCTAGAGATGCTTTTGGTAGCGGGAGGGCCGACGAGCAGTACTTC
TRBJ1-4 many TRBV28 - CASMLNLNEKLFF TGTGCCAGCATGCTTAACCTTAATGAAAAACTGTTTTTT
TRBJ1-2 - TRBV19 TRBD1 CASSLSGQGNYGYTF TGTGCCAGTAGTCTATCGGGACAGGGCAACTATGGCTACACCTTC
TRBJ2-5 many TRBV4-1 - CASSQPGGTKETQYF TGCGCCAGCAGCCAACCCGGGGGAACGAAAGAGACCCAGTACTTC
TRBJ2-7 few TRBV20-1 - CSASTGMTYEQYF TGCAGTGCTAGTACGGGTATGACCTACGAGCAGTACTTC
TRBJ2-3 many TRBV20-1 TRBD1 CSARGDRGRTDTQYF TGCAGTGCTAGGGGGGACAGGGGACGCACAGATACGCAGTATTTT
TRBJ2-1 many TRBV6-1 TRBD2 CASSASSGSGRRYEQFF TGTGCCAGCAGTGCCTCGTCGGGTAGCGGGAGAAGGTATGAGCAGTTCTTC
TRBJ1-6 - TRBV28 TRBD1 CASSNLGQGDSPLHF TGTGCCAGCAGTAATCTGGGACAGGGTGATTCACCCCTCCACTTT
TRBJ2-5 - TRBV6-1 TRBD1 CASGGTGDSGTQYF TGTGCCAGCGGGGGGACAGGGGACTCCGGGACCCAGTACTTC
TRBJ2-2 many TRBV5-1 - CASSLRLDTGELFF TGCGCCAGCAGCCTCCGTCTGGACACCGGGGAGCTGTTTTTT
TRBJ2-1 - TRBV6-1 TRBD2 CASSGSGSILGSYNEQFF TGTGCCAGCAGTGGTAGCGGGAGTATCTTAGGGTCCTACAATGAGCAGTTCTTC
TRBJ1-2 many TRBV4-1 TRBD1 CASSQDPRGTGVDYGYTF TGCGCCAGCAGCCAAGATCCGAGGGGGACAGGGGTGGACTATGGCTACACCTTC
TRBJ2-5 few TRBV18 - CASSRGPQETQYF TGTGCCAGCTCACGTGGACCCCAAGAGACCCAGTACTTC
TRBJ2-2 - TRBV27 - CASSELGTGELFF TGTGCCAGCAGTGAACTAGGCACCGGGGAGCTGTTTTTT
TRBJ1-5 many TRBV7-2 - CASSPEAGERPQHF TGTGCCAGCAGTCCAGAGGCAGGGGAACGGCCCCAGCATTTT
TRBJ2-3 many TRBV5-6 TRBD2 CASSSPLAGGGIDTQYF TGTGCCAGCAGCTCGCCACTAGCGGGAGGGGGAATAGATACGCAGTATTTT
TRBJ1-2 many TRBV28 - CASKVPGGYGYTF TGTGCCAGCAAAGTCCCCGGAGGATATGGCTACACCTTC
TRBJ1-2 - TRBV3-1 TRBD1 CASSQVRTGVSYTF TGTGCCAGCAGCCAAGTAAGGACAGGGGTTTCGTACACCTTC
TRBJ1-1 many TRBV16 - CASSQTREGNTEAFF TGTGCCAGCAGCCAGACGAGGGAGGGTAACACTGAAGCTTTCTTT
TRBJ1-1 - TRBV6-9 TRBD1 CASSYGTGSTESFF TGTGCCAGCAGTTACGGGACAGGGTCAACTGAATCTTTCTTT
TRBJ2-2 few TRBV25-1 TRBD1 CAISSGTVTYTGELFF TGTGCCATCAGTTCCGGGACAGTGACCTACACCGGGGAGCTGTTTTTT
TRBJ1-1 many TRBV27 - CASSLGAPSTTEAFF TGTGCCAGCAGTTTAGGTGCCCCTTCGACCACTGAAGCTTTCTTT
TRBJ2-4 few TRBV20-1 - CSAAQQGAKNIQYF TGCAGTGCCGCCCAACAGGGAGCAAAAAACATTCAGTACTTC
TRBJ2-1 few TRBV28 - CASSPSAVLLSYNEQFF TGTGCCAGCAGCCCCTCGGCGGTGTTATTATCCTACAATGAGCAGTTCTTC
TRBJ1-2 - TRBV6-2/TRBV6-3 - CASSLQRADYYYYTF TGTGCCAGCAGCCTACAGCGGGCAGACTACTATTACTACACCTTC
TRBJ2-7 - TRBV12-3/TRBV12-4 TRBD1 CASSFHRGQGSYEQYF TGTGCCAGCAGTTTCCACAGAGGACAGGGGAGCTACGAGCAGTACTTC